This TCR beta chain derives from a study of T cell responses to AZD1222 COVID-19 vaccine (TCRdb year 2021). Background on the whole study: AZD1222 recipients with second doses at about 4 weeks or about 12 weeks were pooled, because spike-specific TCR depth and breadth did not differ between schedules. TCR sequencing covered roughly 230 trial participants: about 210 given two doses of AZD1222 and some 25 given two doses of MenACWY control vaccine. Trial participants were enrolled into age subgroups of 18-55, 56-69 and 70-plus years, which contained around 150, 28 and 57 TCR-sequenced participants, respectively. On the study overall, not on this receptor specifically: Conclusions about previously exposed vaccinees are limited, since just 5 or 6 AZD1222 recipients were seropositive for SARS-CoV-2 at baseline. No day 14 peak-response samples were available, so repertoires were characterized only after the peak T cell response. Epitopes outside the regions mutated in the B.1.351 and B.1.1.7 variants were reportedly recognized by nearly half of the unique spike-specific TCRs. Spike-specific TCR breadth and depth rose significantly after two AZD1222 doses compared with day 0 and with MenACWY recipients. Most participants were white British and females outnumbered males, and the authors suggested that clonal diversity may have been underestimated. CD4 TCRs associated with the vaccine covered the entire spike protein, and the dominant responses were in regions 160-218 and 743-854. In the small 56-69-year group, the increase in depth fell short of significance, most likely because of low power.

The CDR3 regions of human TCRbeta chains were analyzed by immunosequencing. As for the original processing: TCRs in the repertoires were matched against a reference library of SARS-CoV-2-specific TCRs that had been generated with the MIRA antigen-specificity platform. Breadth was defined as the fraction of unique TCRs that were SARS-CoV-2-associated, and depth was defined as the fraction of total T cells that were SARS-CoV-2-associated. Using the MIRA data, each spike-specific TCR was assigned both to the spike region to which the TCR was reactive and to a CD4 or CD8 class. Log10-transformed breadth and depth values were compared by one-way ANOVA with Sidak's multiple comparisons tests. Entries here come from immuneACCESS through TCRdb and include only in-frame sequences with V and J called. Some clones fail to appear in such tables; in the studies checked, an unresolved V gene covers under half of the shortfall, and the cause of the remainder is unknown. The V and J calls and clone size are taken from that table; D and trimming were inferred from the DNA. This sample comprises 170,000 or so clones, less than 95% of them detected only once. About 1.6% of the sample goes to the ten largest clones.

Per the publication, the time point label means: baseline before first vaccination. Vaccinee samples were obtained from the UK trials COV001 and COV002, which included a single-blind randomized controlled phase 2/3 trial of AZD1222 (ChAdOx1 nCoV-19) in healthy adults. Trial participant PBMC samples were collected at day 0 and day 28 after the second dose for TCRbeta chain sequencing. With respect to this clone: This receptor's antigen is unknown. No qualities accompany the bases; no much larger clone lies one base away.

The germline V gene yields MNHEY for CDR1 and SVGAGI for CDR2. V is cut back by 5 bases and J by 1 base, with 6 bases in the junction unmatched. The cysteine opens and the phenylalanine closes a CDR3 of 15 amino acids. The retained sequence is limited to the CDR3, 45 bases, with the frame set at the first base. The chain employs TRBV6-5 and TRBJ2-5, with 8 bases aligning to TRBD1. The sequenced sample was peripheral blood, obtained on day 0 of AZD1222 vaccination. The sequence came from an adult in good health. CDR3 reads: CASSRQGLSQETQYF. At the DNA level, the sequence is TGTGCCAGCAGTAGACAGGGGTTGAGCCAAGAGACCCAGTACTTC.